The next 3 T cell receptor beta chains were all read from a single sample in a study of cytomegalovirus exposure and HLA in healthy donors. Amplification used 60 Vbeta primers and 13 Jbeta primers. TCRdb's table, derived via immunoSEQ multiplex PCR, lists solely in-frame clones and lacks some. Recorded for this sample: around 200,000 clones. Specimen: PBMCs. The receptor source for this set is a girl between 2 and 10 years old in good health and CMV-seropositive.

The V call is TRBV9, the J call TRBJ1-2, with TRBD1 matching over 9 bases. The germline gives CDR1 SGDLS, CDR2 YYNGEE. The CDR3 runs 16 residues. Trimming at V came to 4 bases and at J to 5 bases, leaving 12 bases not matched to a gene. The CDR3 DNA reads TGTGCCAGCAGCCCCACCCTCCCGGGACAGGGATATGGCTACACCTTC. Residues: CASSPTLPGQGYGYTF.

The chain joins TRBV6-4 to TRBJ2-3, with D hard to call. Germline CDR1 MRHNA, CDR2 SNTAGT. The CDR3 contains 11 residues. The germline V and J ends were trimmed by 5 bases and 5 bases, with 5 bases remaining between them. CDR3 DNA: TGTGCCAGCAGTTCAGGAGATACGCAGTATTTT. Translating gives CASSSGDTQYF.

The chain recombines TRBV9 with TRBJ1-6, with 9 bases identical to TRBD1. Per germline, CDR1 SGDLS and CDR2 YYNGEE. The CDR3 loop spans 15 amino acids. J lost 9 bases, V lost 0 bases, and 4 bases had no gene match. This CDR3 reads CASSVGTGEGSPLHF. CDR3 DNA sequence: TGTGCCAGCAGCGTAGGGACAGGGGAGGGTTCACCCCTCCACTTT.